These 7 T cell receptor beta chains were sequenced from one sample in a study of T cells in Graves' hyperthyroidism and ophthalmopathy. TCR beta CDR3 region amplification was performed from RNA transcripts. During a first-round RT-PCR of the TCR CDR3, the HTBI primer set was used. MiXCR, run by TCRdb on the multiplex PCR reads, gives a single entry per CDR3 protein. The data show some 800,000 distinct CDR3 sequences, 35% to 40% seen once. Sequenced material: blood. The receptors derive from a man younger than 35 with Graves' hyperthyroidism.

The genes are TRBV10-3 and TRBJ1-6, with TRBD1 matching over 7 bases. This CDR3 is built from 12 residues. Germline V CDR1 and CDR2: ENHRY, SYGVKD. The V gene end was trimmed by 5 bases and the J gene end by 10 bases; junction bases not matched to a gene: 2. The CDR3 protein is CAISTGVSPLHF. The CDR3 nucleotides are TGTGCCATCAGTACAGGGGTCTCACCCCTCCACTTT.

Details on this clonotype: Relative to the germline gene, one junction end is altered; a read error may explain this. The chain is built from TRBV20-1 and TRBJ2-7; D unclear. CDR1 and CDR2 (germline): DFQATT, SNEGSKA (reference sequence). CDR3 length equals 15 residues. The CDR3 DNA sequence: TGCAGTGCCCGGTTTTGGGCTGACTTTGAGTACGGGCAGTACTTC. This translates into CSARFWADFEYGQYF.

V and J are TRBV20-1 and TRBJ1-4; 11 bases agree with TRBD1. The ends lost 5 bases at V and 8 bases at J; junction bases unmatched: 4. The CDR3 runs to 13 residues. Germline V gene data show CDR1 as DFQATT and CDR2 as SNEGSKA (reference sequence). The CDR3 sequence is CSAGGQGDEKLFF. Here the CDR3 DNA reads TGCAGTGCTGGGGGACAGGGGGACGAAAAACTGTTTTTT.

This clonotype was seen a single time. The V call is TRBV15, the J call TRBJ2-7, with D possibly being TRBD2 (5 bases). Deletions cut 3 bases from V and 1 base from J, with 7 bases between. Germline values: CDR1 LNHNV, CDR2 YYDKDF (reference sequence). The CDR3 is 13 residues long. The CDR3 protein is CATSRGESYEQYF. The CDR3 nucleotides read TGTGCCACCAGCAGGGGAGAATCCTACGAGCAGTACTTC.

Only a few counts were recorded for this clonotype. The gene calls are TRBV20-1 and TRBJ1-1; weak D call: TRBD1 (5 bases). Trimming took off 0 bases at V and 6 bases at J, with 11 bases between the two ends. The germline V gene has CDR1 DFQATT and CDR2 SNEGSKA (reference sequence). CDR3 length: 13 residues. CDR3 sequence reads: CSARDRQIPEAFF. The DNA for the CDR3 is TGCAGTGCTAGAGATAGACAGATCCCTGAAGCTTTCTTT.

This clonotype was counted between two and nine times. The chain links TRBV7-9 to TRBJ1-1; TRBD1 agrees at 7 bases. Germline V gives CDR1 SEHNR, CDR2 FQNEAQ (reference sequence). V lost 8 bases and J lost 0; bases outside the gene matches: 15. The CDR3 is 17 residues long. The DNA of the CDR3 is TGTGCCAGCTACCCCAGGGGGGGGGGCAGGTTGAACACTGAAGCTTTCTTT. Translating gives CASYPRGGGRLNTEAFF. The full variable domain, its missing parts supplied by reference TRBV7-9 and TRBJ1-1, is DTGVSQNPRHKITKRGQNVTFRCDPISEHNRLYWYRQTLGQGPEFLTYFQNEAQLEKSRLLSDRFSAERPKGSFSTLEIQRTEQGDSAMYLCASYPRGGGRLNTEAFFGQGTRLTVV.

The chain is built from TRBV7-2 and TRBJ2-3; 8 bases fit TRBD1. The CDR3 contains 13 residues. V gave up 6 bases and J gave up 6 bases; unmatched junction bases: 5. Germline loops: CDR1 SGHTA, CDR2 FQGNSA. CDR3 coding DNA: TGTGCCAGCAGTTACACAGGGGGGGATACGCAGTATTTT. It codes for CASSYTGGDTQYF.